This T cell receptor beta chain was captured in a study of shared clonotypes between healthy human individuals. Deep was the level at which the assay was run. Data came from immunoSEQ multiplex PCR; TCRdb stores just in-frame clones and leaves some out. In the table there are fewer than 600,000 clones, 70% to 80% of which are singletons. The V gene end was trimmed by 1 base and the J gene end by 7 bases; junction bases not matched to a gene: 13. This CDR3 comprises 17 residues. Per germline, CDR1 MDHEN and CDR2 SYDVKM. This clone has just a few counts. Material: PBMCs. The TCR originated in a woman between 40 and 50 years old in good health. Some clones in this sample may be carry-over from other donors' samples. The chain recombines TRBV28 with TRBJ2-7; 10 bases agree with TRBD2. The CDR3 reads CASSLLAGVAGGREQYF. Here the CDR3 DNA reads TGTGCCAGCAGTTTATTAGCCGGGGTAGCGGGAGGTCGAGAGCAGTACTTC.